The T cell receptor beta chain under discussion was sequenced for a study of blood T cell repertoires in COVID-19. Looking at the study overall: Acute-phase and convalescent COVID-19 samples originated in the United States, Italy and Spain. Sources were T cells, B-cell-depleted T cells, or PBMCs; the material itself was cDNA or gDNA.

Original data processing: Reference gene primer amplification gave estimated nucleated cell counts. Data came from immunoSEQ multiplex PCR; TCRdb stores just in-frame clones and leaves some out. For V, J and clone size, that table is used; D and trimming come from the DNA. This sample has roughly 150,000 clones; roughly 90% occur once, and the top ten carry roughly 3.1%. This clone was counted many times. Other DNA variants within this sample encode the same CDR3. V shed 2 bases and J shed 0 bases, with 5 bases lying between them. The CDR3 is 13 residues long. The chain recombines TRBV12-3 or TRBV12-4 with TRBJ2-7, with D unclear. The specimen was peripheral blood. The clonotype comes from a man aged 60 to 75 with acute or convalescent COVID-19. The CDR3 DNA is TGTGCCAGCAGTTTATCCAACTCCTACGAGCAGTACTTC. This gives the protein CASSLSNSYEQYF.